Many counts were recorded for the clone carrying this TCR beta chain. The data originate from a study of T cells in Graves' hyperthyroidism and ophthalmopathy. Study summary: Peripheral blood samples were taken at initial diagnosis, prior to any treatment.

Per the germline V gene, CDR1 is SGHAT and CDR2 is FQNNGV. The V end lost 8 bases, the J end lost 5 bases, and 12 bases lay between the germline ends. This CDR3 is 12 amino acids long. PBMCs were collected from an approximately 9 ml volume of fresh peripheral blood. Amplification of TCR beta CDR3 regions was performed using RNA transcripts as template. HTBI primers were used for first-round RT-PCR of the TCR CDR3. One entry per CDR3 protein results from TCRdb running MiXCR on the multiplex PCR reads. The sample shows 200,000 or so distinct CDR3 sequences, around 17% of them seen only once. This clonotype was obtained from a woman aged 45-65 years with Graves' hyperthyroidism. The specimen was blood. The rearrangement uses TRBV11-2 and TRBJ1-2; D unresolved. The CDR3 loop reads CASLDTTYGYTF. DNA for the CDR3: TGTGCCAGCCTCGACACCACGTATGGCTACACCTTC.